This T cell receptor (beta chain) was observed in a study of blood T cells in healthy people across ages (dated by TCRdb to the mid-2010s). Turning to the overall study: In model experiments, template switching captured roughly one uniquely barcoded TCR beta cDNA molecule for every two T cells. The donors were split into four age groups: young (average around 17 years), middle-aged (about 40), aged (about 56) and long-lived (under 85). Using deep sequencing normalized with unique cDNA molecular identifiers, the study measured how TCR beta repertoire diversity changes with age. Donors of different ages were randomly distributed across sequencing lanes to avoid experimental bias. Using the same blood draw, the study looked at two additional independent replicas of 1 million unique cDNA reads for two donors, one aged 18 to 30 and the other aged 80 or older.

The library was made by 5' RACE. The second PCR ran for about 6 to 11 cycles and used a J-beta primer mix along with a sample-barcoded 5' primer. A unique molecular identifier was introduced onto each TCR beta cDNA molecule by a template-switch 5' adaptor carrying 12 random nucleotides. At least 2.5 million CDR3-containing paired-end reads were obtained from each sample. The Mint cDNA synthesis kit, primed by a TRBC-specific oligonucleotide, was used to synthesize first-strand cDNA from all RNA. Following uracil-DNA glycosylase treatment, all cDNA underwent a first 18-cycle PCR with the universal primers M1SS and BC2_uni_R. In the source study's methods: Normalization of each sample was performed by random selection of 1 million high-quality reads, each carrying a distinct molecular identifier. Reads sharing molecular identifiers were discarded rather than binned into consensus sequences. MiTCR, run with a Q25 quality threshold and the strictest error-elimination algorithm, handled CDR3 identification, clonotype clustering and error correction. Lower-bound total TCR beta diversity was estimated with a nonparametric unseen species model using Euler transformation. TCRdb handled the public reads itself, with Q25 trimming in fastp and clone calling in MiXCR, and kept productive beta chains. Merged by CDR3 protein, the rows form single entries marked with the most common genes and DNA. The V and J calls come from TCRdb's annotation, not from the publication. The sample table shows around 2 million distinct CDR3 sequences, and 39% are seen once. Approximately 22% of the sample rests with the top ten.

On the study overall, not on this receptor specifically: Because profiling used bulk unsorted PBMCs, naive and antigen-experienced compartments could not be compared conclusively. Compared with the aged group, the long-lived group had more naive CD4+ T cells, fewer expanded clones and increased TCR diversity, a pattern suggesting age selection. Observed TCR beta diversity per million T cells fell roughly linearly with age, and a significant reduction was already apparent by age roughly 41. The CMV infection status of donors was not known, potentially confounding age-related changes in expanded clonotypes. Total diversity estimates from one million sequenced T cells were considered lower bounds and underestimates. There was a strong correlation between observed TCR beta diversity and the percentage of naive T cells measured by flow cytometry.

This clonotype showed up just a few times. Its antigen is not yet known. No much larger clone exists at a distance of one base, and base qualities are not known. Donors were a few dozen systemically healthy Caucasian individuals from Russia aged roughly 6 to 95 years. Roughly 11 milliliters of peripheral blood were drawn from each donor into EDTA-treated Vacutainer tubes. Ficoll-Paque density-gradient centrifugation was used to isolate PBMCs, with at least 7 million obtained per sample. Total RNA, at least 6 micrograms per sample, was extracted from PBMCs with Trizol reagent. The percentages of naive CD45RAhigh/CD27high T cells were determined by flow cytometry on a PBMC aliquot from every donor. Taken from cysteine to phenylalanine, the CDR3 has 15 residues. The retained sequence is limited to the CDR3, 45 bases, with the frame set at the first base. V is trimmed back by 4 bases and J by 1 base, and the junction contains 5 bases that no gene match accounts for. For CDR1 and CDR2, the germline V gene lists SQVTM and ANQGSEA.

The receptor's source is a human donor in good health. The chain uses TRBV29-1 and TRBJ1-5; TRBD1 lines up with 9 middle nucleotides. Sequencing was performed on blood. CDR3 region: CSVATGQGSNQPQHF. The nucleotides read TGCAGCGTTGCCACCGGACAGGGGAGCAATCAGCCCCAGCATTTT. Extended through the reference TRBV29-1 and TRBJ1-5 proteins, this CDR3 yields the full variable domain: SAVISQKPSRDICQRGTSLTIQCQVDSQVTMMFWYRQQPGQSLTLIATANQGSEATYESGFVIDKFPISRPNLTFSTLTVSNMSPEDSSIYLCSVATGQGSNQPQHFGDGTRLSIL.